This TCR beta chain was retrieved from a study of shared clonotypes between healthy human individuals. Broader study findings: Incompleteness in sorted-subset sequencing, despite large depth, was shown by rarefaction.

Losses at the gene ends were 2 bases for V and 6 bases for J; bases not matched to a gene: 5. The CDR3 runs 15 residues. CDR1 and CDR2 from the germline V gene are SGHNT and YYREEE (reference sequence). Profiled with immunoSEQ multiplex PCR; TCRdb holds only in-frame clones, not every one. This sample has a few million clones, with over 90% found just once. Concerning this clone: Its specificity is unknown.

The V gene is TRBV5-4, the J gene TRBJ2-2, with TRBD1 matching over 9 bases. Specimen: naive CD4+ T cells from PBMCs. Regarding subset: CD45RA+ positively selected. The TCR comes from a young man in good health. Some clones in this sample may be carry-over from other donors' samples. The CDR3 coding sequence is TGTGCCAGCAGCTTAGGGCGACAGGGGGCCGGGGAGCTGTTTTTT. Its protein product is CASSLGRQGAGELFF.